This TCR beta chain was captured in a study of STAT5B mutations in CD4+ large granular lymphocyte leukemia (dated by TCRdb to the early 2020s). General notes on the study: Among healthy controls, the CDR3 'QG' motif was associated with a particular HLA allele. The study compared the TCRbeta repertoires of patients with CD4+ T-cell large granular lymphocyte leukemia against the TCRbeta repertoires of healthy blood donors. Flow cytometry on FACSCanto II or FACSVerse confirmed that purified fractions exceeded 95% purity among lymphocytes. General findings and caveats noted by the study authors: Greater clonality appeared to be present in CD4-sorted patient repertoires than in healthy CD4+ repertoires, and the difference was retained after the putative leukemic clones were removed. Each patient's main leukemic clonotypes were private, but approximately 23% of these clonotypes showed up at low frequency in the non-leukemic repertoires of other patients. Data were not HLA-matched; higher clonality in CD4+ versus CD8+ T-LGLL could reflect the relatively small sample size.

In regard to this clone: Which antigen it targets is not known. Base-call qualities are not available, and no considerably larger clone is one nucleotide away.

Healthy controls were some 40 blood donors whose buffy coats came from the Finnish Red Cross blood service. All TCR-sequenced material derived from peripheral blood: patient blood samples and healthy donor buffy coats. Ficoll-Hypaque gradient centrifugation was used to isolate peripheral blood mononuclear cells. CD4+ cells were magnetically purified from the buffy coats of healthy controls. Genomic DNA was extracted with the Gentra Puregene Cell and Tissue kit and quantified on a Qubit 2.0 fluorometer. The immunoSEQ assay at survey resolution was applied to genomic DNA for sequencing of TCRbeta rearrangements. On the study's bioinformatics: In the TCR sequencing data, the lowest productive clonotype frequency that could be detected was 2.59 x 10-5. Only productive TCRbeta rearrangements, meaning sequences that were complete and in-frame, were kept for the analyses. Clonality for each sample was calculated as Simpson clonality in the immunoSEQ Analyzer version 3.0. Based on frequency, clones were grouped as very rare, small, medium, large (1-20%) or hyperexpanded (>20%). Generation probabilities were estimated with OLGA 1.2.3, V-gene circos plots were generated with VDJtools, specificities were searched for in VDJdb, and CDR3 motifs were identified with GLIPH. TCRdb limited this immuneACCESS table to in-frame rearrangements with V and J called. A share of clones is missing; checked studies link under half to unresolved V genes, and the rest is unexplained. That table supplies the V and J calls and clone size; D and trimming were determined from the DNA. The sample table contains roughly 30,000 clones; only one count was recorded for 65% to 75% of them. The leading ten clones occupy about 0.95% of the sample.

Sequences were obtained from CD4+ T cells from blood buffy coats. This clonotype was sampled from a human donor in good health.

The CDR3 amino acid sequence is: CASSLAGAGAAQEAFF. The DNA reads TGCGCCAGCAGCTTAGCCGGGGCCGGGGCCGCGCAGGAAGCTTTCTTT. This chain is built from TRBV5-1 and TRBJ1-1; possibly the D gene is TRBD1, per 5 matching bases. The CDR3 numbers 16 residues from cysteine through phenylalanine. Only the CDR3 DNA stays, 48 bases, in frame from base 1. CDR1 and CDR2 (SGHRS, YFSETQ) derive from the germline V gene. Trimming costs V 2 bases and J 8 bases, and their ends lie 22 bases apart.